This T cell receptor (beta chain) emerged from a study of blood T cell repertoires in COVID-19. Whole-study context: Samples came from the United States, Italy and Spain, spanning acute and convalescent COVID-19. The cDNA or gDNA used as material had been derived from T cells, B-cell-depleted T cells, or PBMCs.

Original analysis: Reference gene primer amplification gave estimated nucleated cell counts. TCRdb keeps only in-frame clones here, not all; method: immunoSEQ multiplex PCR. The DNA was the basis for D and trimming; V, J and clone size are from that table. Among 200,000 to 250,000 clones, about 87% were seen once, and the ten largest hold around 2.7%. This CDR3 comprises 14 residues. Germline V gene sequence: CDR1 SNHLY, CDR2 FYNNEI. Trimming removed 2 bases from V and 7 bases from J, with 12 bases in between. The source material was peripheral blood. The origin of this receptor is a man in his sixties with acute or convalescent COVID-19. The gene calls are TRBV2 and TRBJ1-3, with D uncertain. The CDR3 nucleotides are TGTGCCAGCAGTGAACATGGAGTGAGGAACACCATATATTTT. It is translated as CASSEHGVRNTIYF. The full variable domain, in which reference TRBV2 and TRBJ1-3 provide the parts outside the CDR3, is EPEVTQTPSHQVTQMGQEVILRCVPISNHLYFYWYRQILGQKVEFLVSFYNNEISEKSEIFDDQFSVERPDGSNFTLKIRSTKLEDSAMYFCASSEHGVRNTIYFGEGSWLTVV.